This T cell receptor beta chain derives from a study of beta chain features in type 1 diabetes. Isolation of CD4+ naive, central memory, regulatory and stem cell-like memory cells was achieved by sorting via CD45RO/CCR7/CD25/CD127/CD95/CD27. Sort purity for all populations was recorded as exceeding 98%. Study observations and caveats: Type 1 diabetes patients showed a moderate but significant shortening of TCRB CDR3s in all four CD4+ subsets. PCR may have favored shorter templates equally in patients and controls. VDJ junctions in type 1 diabetes patients carried more deletions and fewer insertions.

Reverse transcribing all isolated RNA meant expressed TCRB transcripts were sequenced. Data came from immunoSEQ multiplex PCR; TCRdb stores just in-frame clones and leaves some out. The data show 120,000 or so clones, about 18% seen once. On this clone: The antigen remains undetermined.

V lost 6 bases to trimming and J lost 3 bases; unmatched junction nucleotides: 6. This CDR3 is 15 amino acids long. CDR1 LNHDA and CDR2 SQIVND come from the germline V gene (reference sequence). This receptor was identified in a man between 18 and 35 years old with type 1 diabetes. The rearrangement joins TRBV19 to TRBJ1-4; 8 bases agree with TRBD1. The sequenced sample was central memory CD4+ T cells from blood. As DNA, the CDR3 is TGTGCCAGTAGCGTCCGGACAGGGTCTAATGAAAAACTGTTTTTT. Protein: CASSVRTGSNEKLFF. Together with reference TRBV19 and TRBJ1-4, the CDR3 gives the full variable domain: DGGITQSPKYLFRKEGQNVTLSCEQNLNHDAMYWYRQDPGQGLRLIYYSQIVNDFQKGDIAEGYSVSREKKESFPLTVTSAQKNPTAFYLCASSVRTGSNEKLFFGSGTQLSVL.